Listed here are 29 T cell receptor beta chains from one sample, sequenced in a study of T cell responses to AZD1222 COVID-19 vaccine. TCRdb's table, derived via immunoSEQ multiplex PCR, lists solely in-frame clones and lacks some. The sample records about 110,000 clones, just under 95% being singletons. The sequences come from peripheral blood, collected on day 0 of AZD1222 vaccination. These receptor sequences come from an adult in good health.

CDR3: CASSLRGRGQETQYF. The CDR3, as DNA: TGTGCCAGCAGCTTACGAGGACGCGGGCAAGAGACCCAGTACTTC. This chain links TRBV7-2 with TRBJ2-5, with D perhaps matching TRBD2 (5 bases). Germline V CDR1 and CDR2: SGHTA, FQGNSA. The CDR3 has 15 residues. Trimming cost V 2 bases and J 2 bases, with 12 bases left between them.

This sequence joins TRBV5-1 and TRBJ2-7, with 10 nucleotides matching TRBD1. This CDR3 region has 14 residues. Germline values: CDR1 SGHRS, CDR2 YFSETQ. With 3 bases clipped from V and 3 bases from J, the junction kept 3 bases outside the gene matches. CDR3 nucleotides: TGCGCCAGCAGCTACGGACAGGGGGGCTACGAGCAGTACTTC. Translated: CASSYGQGGYEQYF.

The chain combines TRBV18 with TRBJ1-5; D remains ambiguous. The V and J ends lost 1 base and 4 bases respectively, with 17 bases between them. In germline, CDR1 is KGHSH, CDR2 LQKENI. This CDR3 has 17 amino acids. CDR3 protein: CASSPRKGLSGNQPQHF. CDR3 coding DNA: TGTGCCAGCTCACCACGCAAGGGTTTATCGGGAAATCAGCCCCAGCATTTT.

The chain employs TRBV6-4 and TRBJ2-1; the match to TRBD2 covers 13 bases. CDR1 and CDR2 (germline): MRHNA, SNTAGT. The CDR3 totals 15 residues. Unmatched junction bases numbered 4, after V lost 2 bases and J lost 9 bases. The CDR3 region is CASSDGLAGDSEQFF. In nucleotides, the CDR3 is TGTGCCAGCAGTGACGGACTAGCGGGAGACAGTGAGCAGTTCTTC.

The V and J genes are TRBV5-1 and TRBJ2-7; possible D gene TRBD2, 5 bases. Trimming removed 3 bases from V and 2 bases from J, with 18 bases in between. In germline, CDR1 is SGHRS, CDR2 YFSETQ. The CDR3 runs to 16 residues. The CDR3 region is CASSSGLAGLPYEQYF. CDR3 nucleotide sequence: TGCGCCAGCAGCTCAGGCTTGGCAGGACTTCCCTACGAGCAGTACTTC.

This chain connects TRBV5-1 to TRBJ1-1; possibly TRBD1 for D (5 bases). The CDR3 spans 13 residues. The V and J ends lost 3 bases and 5 bases respectively, with 11 bases between them. The V gene's germline CDR1 is SGHRS and CDR2 YFSETQ. The CDR3 here is CASSSQGGTEAFF. CDR3 bases: TGCGCCAGCAGCTCCCAGGGTGGGACTGAAGCTTTCTTT.

The chain uses TRBV7-9 and TRBJ1-2; D gene uncertain. Trimming left V 0 bases short and J 3 bases short, with 2 bases between. CDR3 length: 12 amino acids. The germline V gene encodes CDR1 SEHNR and CDR2 FQNEAQ (reference sequence). The CDR3 loop is CASSLADYGYTF. The CDR3 DNA sequence: TGTGCCAGCAGCTTAGCGGACTATGGCTACACCTTC.

The chain uses TRBV19 and TRBJ1-2, with D unclear. V was trimmed by 5 bases and J by 4 bases, leaving 14 bases between them. Germline V gene data show CDR1 as LNHDA and CDR2 as SQIVND (reference sequence). This CDR3 has 14 residues. CDR3 residues: CASSPRRLLYGYTF. CDR3 nucleotide sequence: TGTGCCAGTAGTCCGCGACGGCTCCTCTATGGCTACACCTTC.

The rearrangement links TRBV27 to TRBJ2-3; D is undetermined. CDR1 is MNHEY, CDR2 SMNVEV, per germline (reference sequence). The CDR3 contains 12 residues. The V end lost 9 bases, the J end lost 7 bases, and 14 bases lay between the germline ends. The CDR3 is CASGQELHTQYF. The CDR3, as DNA: TGTGCCAGTGGGCAGGAGCTCCATACGCAGTATTTT.

J is TRBJ2-2 and V is TRBV25-1; possibly TRBD1 for D (5 bases). The V end was cut by 3 bases, the J end by 0 bases, with 8 bases between. Germline V gives CDR1 MGHDK, CDR2 SYGVNS. This CDR3 is 15 amino acids long. CDR3 nucleotide sequence: TGTGCCAGCAGTGAGTGGACACCGAACACCGGGGAGCTGTTTTTT. This translates into CASSEWTPNTGELFF.

V and J are TRBV9 and TRBJ2-5; TRBD2 agrees at 9 bases. Germline V gene data show CDR1 as SGDLS and CDR2 as YYNGEE. The CDR3 runs 16 residues. The J segment lost 5 bases and the V segment lost 0 bases, leaving 8 bases of the junction unmatched. The CDR3 nucleotides are TGTGCCAGCAGCGTAGGAGTAGCGGGAGTTGGGGAGACCCAGTACTTC. Translation gives CASSVGVAGVGETQYF. The whole variable domain, remainder taken from reference TRBV9 and TRBJ2-5, is DSGVTQTPKHLITATGQRVTLRCSPRSGDLSVYWYQQSLDQGLQFLIQYYNGEERAKGNILERFSAQQFPDLHSELNLSSLELGDSALYFCASSVGVAGVGETQYFGPGTRLLVL.

The chain combines TRBV28 with TRBJ2-2; D is uncertain. The V and J ends lost 6 bases and 4 bases respectively, with 15 bases between them. The germline V gene encodes CDR1 MDHEN and CDR2 SYDVKM. The length of the CDR3 is 15 residues. The CDR3 DNA is TGTGCCAGCAGCAGAGGTGGGGTTATCACCGGGGAGCTGTTTTTT. Encoded protein: CASSRGGVITGELFF.

As DNA, the CDR3 is TGTGCCAGCAGTGGACAGGGTAATTCACCCCTCCACTTT. Translation: CASSGQGNSPLHF. The rearrangement links TRBV5-4 to TRBJ1-6; 8 positions agree with TRBD1. This CDR3 has 13 amino acids. Germline lookup yields CDR1 SGHNT and CDR2 YYREEE (reference sequence). V lost 5 bases to trimming and J lost 6 bases; unmatched junction nucleotides: 1.

This chain links TRBV11-2 with TRBJ2-2, with 8 positions matching TRBD1. CDR3 length: 16 amino acids. Trimming took 5 bases from V and 2 from J; bases not matched to a gene: 7. Germline CDR1 SGHAT, CDR2 FQNNGV. The CDR3 region is CASSAWTGLNTGELFF. CDR3 sequence (DNA): TGTGCCAGCAGCGCCTGGACAGGGCTCAACACCGGGGAGCTGTTTTTT.

V usage is TRBV28 and J usage is TRBJ2-4; unclear D gene. V lost 10 bases, J lost 0 bases, and 16 bases lay in between. From germline, CDR1 is MDHEN and CDR2 SYDVKM. The CDR3 has 15 amino acids. The CDR3 coding sequence is TGTGCCATCTCCTACGGTGGTTTAGCCAAAAACATTCAGTACTTC. It encodes CAISYGGLAKNIQYF.

The rearrangement uses TRBV9 and TRBJ2-3, with TRBD2 identical over 8 bases. The J segment lost 3 bases and the V segment lost 3 bases, leaving 9 bases of the junction unmatched. Germline loops: CDR1 SGDLS, CDR2 YYNGEE. CDR3 length equals 16 residues. CDR3 loop: CASSEDGAGVTDTQYF. CDR3 nucleotide sequence: TGTGCCAGCAGCGAAGACGGAGCGGGAGTTACAGATACGCAGTATTTT.

This chain links TRBV28 with TRBJ1-1; the D gene is possibly TRBD1 (5 bases). The CDR3 is 13 amino acids. V lost 3 bases, J lost 5 bases, and 10 bases lay in between. Germline values: CDR1 MDHEN, CDR2 SYDVKM. CDR3 nucleotide sequence: TGTGCCAGCAGTTTCAATGGGGGTACTGAAGCTTTCTTT. This encodes CASSFNGGTEAFF.

The chain recombines TRBV6-1 with TRBJ1-5; TRBD1 is a possible D gene (5 bases). With 2 bases removed from V and 2 bases from J, the gap between germline ends came to 16 bases. CDR1 and CDR2 from the germline V gene are MNHNS and SASEGT. The CDR3 spans 17 residues. In nucleotides, the CDR3 is TGTGCCAGCAGTGAACAGGGTGGCAGGGATGGCAATCAGCCCCAGCATTTT. Its protein is CASSEQGGRDGNQPQHF.

The chain links TRBV6-5 to TRBJ2-7; 8 bases are a match to TRBD2. CDR1 MNHEY and CDR2 SVGAGI come from the germline V gene. This CDR3 region has 14 residues. J gave up 5 bases and V 6 bases, and 9 bases lay outside the gene matches. The CDR3 protein is CASRRRLAGNEQYF. As DNA, the CDR3 is TGTGCCAGCAGGCGACGGCTAGCGGGTAACGAGCAGTACTTC.

This clone was detected once. The chain recombines TRBV28 with TRBJ2-7, with a weak D call TRBD1 (5 bases). Trimming removed 5 bases at V and 4 bases at J, with 15 bases between. The length of the CDR3 is 14 residues. In germline, CDR1 is MDHEN, CDR2 SYDVKM. CDR3 sequence reads: CASSLSFQGYEQYF. As DNA, the CDR3 is TGTGCCAGCAGTCTGTCCTTTCAGGGTTACGAGCAGTACTTC.

This clone has just a few counts. V and J are TRBV14 and TRBJ1-2; 7 nucleotides line up with TRBD1. The CDR3 sequence is 14 residues long. Germline CDR1 SGHDN, CDR2 FVKESK. With V trimmed by 0 bases and J by 8 bases, 6 bases remained unmatched. CDR3 region: CASSQDRTGFGYTF. DNA of the CDR3: TGTGCCAGCAGCCAAGACAGGACAGGCTTCGGCTACACCTTC.

The rearrangement joins TRBV30 to TRBJ1-3; perhaps TRBD1 as D (5 bases). The CDR3 covers 17 residues. Germline values: CDR1 GTSNPN, CDR2 SVGIG (reference sequence). V was shortened by 4 bases and J by 0 bases, with 19 bases between the two germline ends. CDR3 nucleotide sequence: TGTGCCTGGACGCGGGGGTCGTTCCTCGCCTCTGGAAACACCATATATTTT. Translation: CAWTRGSFLASGNTIYF.

The rearrangement joins TRBV18 to TRBJ1-1, with TRBD1 as a possible D gene (6 bases). The length of the CDR3 is 15 residues. In germline, CDR1 is KGHSH, CDR2 LQKENI. Trimming left V 2 bases short and J 7 bases short, with 17 bases between. The CDR3 here is CASSPGAGGTIEAFF. Written as DNA, the CDR3 is TGTGCCAGCTCACCAGGTGCGGGGGGGACAATTGAAGCTTTCTTT.

The chain joins TRBV24-1 to TRBJ2-5; TRBD2 matches at 9 bases. The CDR3 is 15 amino acids. Germline-derived CDR1 and CDR2 are KGHDR and SFDVKD. Germline trimming cut 7 bases from V and 5 bases from J; bases unmatched to any gene: 10. CDR3 region: CATRPAGGGAETQYF. The CDR3 DNA follows: TGTGCCACCAGACCCGCGGGAGGGGGCGCGGAGACCCAGTACTTC.

The rearrangement links TRBV5-1 to TRBJ1-2; 7 positions match TRBD1. CDR3 length: 16 amino acids. The trim removed 5 bases at V and 4 bases at J, leaving 14 bases unmatched. The germline gives CDR1 SGHRS, CDR2 YFSETQ. The CDR3 protein is CASRLQPGQKIYGYTF. The DNA for the CDR3 is TGCGCCAGCAGGCTCCAACCGGGACAGAAGATCTATGGCTACACCTTC.

The rearrangement links TRBV28 to TRBJ2-2; either TRBD1 or TRBD2 may fit D (5 bases each). This CDR3 contains 13 residues. Germline V CDR1 and CDR2: MDHEN, SYDVKM. V lost 4 bases to trimming and J lost 6 bases, with 9 bases between them. The CDR3 region has the DNA TGTGCCAGCAGTTCCCAGGGAGCCGGGGAGCTGTTTTTT. It specifies CASSSQGAGELFF. The full variable domain, its missing parts supplied by reference TRBV28 and TRBJ2-2, is DVKVTQSSRYLVKRTGEKVFLECVQDMDHENMFWYRQDPGLGLRLIYFSYDVKMKEKGDIPEGYSVSREKKERFSLILESASTNQTSMYLCASSSQGAGELFFGEGSRLTVL.

This clone was seen only once. The V call is TRBV4-2, the J call TRBJ1-1; D gene unclear. The V gene's germline CDR1 is LGHNA and CDR2 YNFKEQ. Between the trimmed V and J ends, which lost 1 base and 1 base, there was a span of 4 bases. The CDR3 is 13 amino acids. The DNA of the CDR3 is TGTGCCAGCAGCCAAGGGGGGAACACTGAAGCTTTCTTT. Translated, it gives CASSQGGNTEAFF.

This sequence joins TRBV18 and TRBJ1-1; D is perhaps TRBD1 (5 bases). CDR1 KGHSH and CDR2 LQKENI come from the germline V gene. Trimming took off 4 bases at V and 0 bases at J, with 12 bases between the two ends. This CDR3 has 15 residues. The CDR3 sequence is CASSQGGDMNTEAFF. The CDR3 nucleotides are TGTGCCAGCTCACAGGGAGGGGATATGAACACTGAAGCTTTCTTT.

This chain links TRBV28 with TRBJ1-1; D is unresolved. The CDR3 length is 15 residues. Germline assignment: CDR1 MDHEN and CDR2 SYDVKM. V was trimmed by 3 bases and J by 3 bases, leaving 14 bases between them. The CDR3 sequence: CASSFSEVGYTEAFF. The DNA of the CDR3 is TGTGCCAGCAGTTTCTCGGAGGTTGGGTACACTGAAGCTTTCTTT.